This TCR beta chain was identified during a study of cytomegalovirus exposure and HLA in healthy donors. Study details: Samples from HLA-typed donors yielded about 85 million unique TCRs in an early data release.

This clone was counted a single time. With V trimmed by 3 bases and J by 0 bases, 6 bases remained unmatched. The germline V gene encodes CDR1 SEHNR and CDR2 FQNEAQ (reference sequence). The CDR3 loop spans 18 amino acids. Primers for the PCR totalled 60 Vbeta and 13 Jbeta. The method was immunoSEQ multiplex PCR; TCRdb's version includes in-frame clones alone and lacks a portion of them. This sample has around 190,000 clones; around 87% occur once, and the top ten carry approximately 1.7%. The chain combines TRBV7-9 with TRBJ2-5; 14 nucleotides agree with TRBD2. The source material was PBMCs. The receptor's source is a woman aged 18 to 35 in good health and CMV-seronegative. CDR3 amino acids: CASSLGLAGVWYQETQYF. The DNA of the CDR3 is TGTGCCAGCAGCTTGGGACTAGCGGGAGTTTGGTACCAAGAGACCCAGTACTTC.